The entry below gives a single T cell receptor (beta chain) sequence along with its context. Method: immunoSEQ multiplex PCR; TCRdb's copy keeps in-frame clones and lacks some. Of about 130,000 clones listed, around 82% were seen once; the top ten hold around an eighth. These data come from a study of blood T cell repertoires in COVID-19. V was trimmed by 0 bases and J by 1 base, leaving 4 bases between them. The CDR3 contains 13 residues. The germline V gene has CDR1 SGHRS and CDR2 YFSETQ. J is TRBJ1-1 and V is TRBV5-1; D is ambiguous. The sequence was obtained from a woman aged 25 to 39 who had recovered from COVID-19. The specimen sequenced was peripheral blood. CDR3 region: CASSLDRNTEAFF. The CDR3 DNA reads TGCGCCAGCAGCTTGGACAGGAACACTGAAGCTTTCTTT.